A single sample is the source of the 29 T cell receptor beta chains below, sequenced in a study of CD8 T cells in Susac syndrome. Roughly 0.45 to 1 ug RNA was reverse transcribed with random hexamers. TCRdb re-called the immunoSEQ multiplex PCR reads with MiXCR, one entry per CDR3 protein. The sample lists more than 120,000 distinct CDR3 sequences; approximately 94% were seen once. Specimen: CD4+ T cells from PBMCs. These receptors all stem from a human donor in good health.

The table lists this clonotype with a count of one. The chain combines TRBV18 with TRBJ2-7; 9 bases map to TRBD2. V dropped 0 bases and J dropped 5; count of bases not matched to a gene: 5. Germline V gene data show CDR1 as KGHSH and CDR2 as LQKENI. This CDR3 is built from 15 residues. The CDR3 is CASSPPSGSSHEQYF. Here the CDR3 DNA reads TGTGCCAGCTCACCACCTAGCGGGAGTTCCCACGAGCAGTACTTC.

This clonotype came up once. This rearrangement joins TRBV5-6 to TRBJ2-7; 7 nucleotides agree with TRBD1. J gave up 1 base and V 2 bases, and 6 bases lay outside the gene matches. This CDR3 has 15 amino acids. The germline V gene encodes CDR1 SGHDT and CDR2 YYEEEE. The DNA for the CDR3 is TGTGCCAGCAGCTTCGGGACAGTCCGATCCTACGAGCAGTACTTC. Its translation: CASSFGTVRSYEQYF.

The chain couples TRBV5-1 to TRBJ2-3; tentative D call: TRBD2 (6 bases). This CDR3 region has 15 residues. Trimming took off 2 bases at V and 2 bases at J, with 12 bases between the two ends. CDR1 is SGHRS, CDR2 YFSETQ, per germline. The CDR3 coding sequence is TGCGCCAGCAGCTTACGTAGCGGAGCCACAGATACGCAGTATTTT. Translating it yields CASSLRSGATDTQYF.

The rearrangement links TRBV5-8 to TRBJ2-3, with TRBD1 matching 10 bases. The CDR3 consists of 14 residues. The V segment lost 0 bases and the J segment 7 bases; nucleotides outside the gene matches: 2. CDR1 and CDR2 from the germline V gene are SGHTS and YDEGEE. CDR3 sequence reads: CASSLGQGANTQYF. DNA of the CDR3: TGTGCCAGCAGCTTGGGACAGGGGGCGAATACGCAGTATTTT. Full variable domain (remainder filled in from reference TRBV5-8 and TRBJ2-3): EAGVTQSPTHLIKTRGQQATLRCSPISGHTSVYWYQQALGLGLQFLLWYDEGEERNRGNFPPRFSGRQFPNYSSELNVNALELEDSALYLCASSLGQGANTQYFGPGTRLTVL.

The V call is TRBV7-3, the J call TRBJ1-1; D ambiguous. This CDR3 is 13 amino acids long. The V end lost 5 bases, the J end lost 2 bases, and 9 bases lay between the germline ends. Germline lookup yields CDR1 SGHTA and CDR2 FQGTGA. CDR3 sequence reads: CASSPDYNTEAFF. CDR3 DNA sequence: TGTGCCAGCAGCCCGGACTATAACACTGAAGCTTTCTTT.

The genes are TRBV12-3 or TRBV12-4 and TRBJ1-1; D ambiguous. The CDR3 is 14 residues long. The V and J ends lost 2 bases and 1 base respectively, with 8 bases between them. CDR3 sequence: CASSLRATNTEAFF. In nucleotides, the CDR3 is TGTGCCAGCAGTTTAAGGGCCACGAACACTGAAGCTTTCTTT.

The V call is TRBV29-1, the J call TRBJ2-1; D uncertain. Per the germline V gene, CDR1 is SQVTM and CDR2 is ANQGSEA. This CDR3 contains 15 residues. Trimming left V 3 bases short and J 2 bases short, with 14 bases between. This CDR3 reads CSVDQANLAYNEQFF. In nucleotides, the CDR3 is TGCAGCGTTGACCAAGCAAATTTAGCCTACAATGAGCAGTTCTTC.

This clonotype was recorded once. This chain links TRBV20-1 with TRBJ1-1; D gene uncertain. The CDR3 consists of 11 residues. Germline V lookup: CDR1 DFQATT, CDR2 SNEGSKA (reference sequence). Trimming took 2 bases from V and 1 from J, leaving 2 bases between them. CDR3 residues: CSARRNTEAFF. DNA for the CDR3: TGCAGTGCTAGACGGAACACTGAAGCTTTCTTT.

The chain carries TRBV7-9 and TRBJ2-1; tentatively, D is TRBD2 (6 bases). The CDR3 consists of 16 residues. Germline-derived CDR1 and CDR2 are SEHNR and FQNEAQ (reference sequence). The V end was cut by 1 base, the J end by 10 bases, with 20 bases between. The CDR3 DNA follows: TGTGCCAGCAGCTTAGGGGGGAGGACGCCCCGGGGGGAGCAGTTCTTC. This sequence encodes CASSLGGRTPRGEQFF. Full variable domain (rest looked up from reference TRBV7-9 and TRBJ2-1): DTGVSQNPRHKITKRGQNVTFRCDPISEHNRLYWYRQTLGQGPEFLTYFQNEAQLEKSRLLSDRFSAERPKGSFSTLEIQRTEQGDSAMYLCASSLGGRTPRGEQFFGPGTRLTVL.

The gene calls are TRBV6-1 and TRBJ1-2; D gene ambiguous. Trimming took 8 bases from V and 8 from J, leaving 15 bases between them. Germline CDR1 reads MNHNS; CDR2 reads SASEGT. This CDR3 region has 12 residues. The CDR3 DNA reads as TGTGCCAGCTGGCTTAATTCGTACGGCTACACCTTC. Protein: CASWLNSYGYTF.

The J gene is TRBJ2-7, the V gene TRBV3-1; D ambiguous. This CDR3 is 14 amino acids long. Germline assignment: CDR1 LGHDT and CDR2 YNNKEL (reference sequence). Trimming took 6 bases from V and 2 from J, leaving 14 bases between them. CDR3 nucleotide sequence: TGTGCCAGCAGACTTGGTGGCGGTACCTACGAGCAGTACTTC. Translating gives CASRLGGGTYEQYF.

The chain couples TRBV3-1 to TRBJ1-1; the match to TRBD1 covers 8 bases. The J segment lost 3 bases and the V segment lost 4 bases, leaving 4 bases of the junction unmatched. There are 14 residues in the CDR3. Germline loops: CDR1 LGHDT, CDR2 YNNKEL (reference sequence). The CDR3 DNA follows: TGTGCCAGCAGCCCGACAGGGGCGTACACTGAAGCTTTCTTT. Translating gives CASSPTGAYTEAFF.

The V gene is TRBV5-1, the J gene TRBJ2-7; 7 positions match TRBD2. Per germline, CDR1 SGHRS and CDR2 YFSETQ. V gave up 1 base and J gave up 3 bases; unmatched junction bases: 1. The CDR3 loop spans 13 amino acids. As DNA, the CDR3 is TGCGCCAGCAGCTTGCTAGCGGACTACGAGCAGTACTTC. It encodes CASSLLADYEQYF.

The chain couples TRBV9 to TRBJ2-1, with 8 bases aligning to TRBD2. CDR3 size: 15 residues. J gave up 7 bases and V 4 bases, and 10 bases lay outside the gene matches. Germline CDR1 reads SGDLS; CDR2 reads YYNGEE. The CDR3 region is CASSSDSGIGNEQFF. Written as DNA, the CDR3 is TGTGCCAGCAGCTCAGATAGCGGGATTGGGAATGAGCAGTTCTTC.

The chain is built from TRBV3-1 and TRBJ1-2, with no clear D. The CDR3 runs 13 residues. Germline assignment: CDR1 LGHDT and CDR2 YNNKEL (reference sequence). Trimming left V 0 bases short and J 4 bases short, with 6 bases between. DNA for the CDR3: TGTGCCAGCAGCCAAGAACAGCTCTATGGCTACACCTTC. Its protein is CASSQEQLYGYTF.

The chain combines TRBV20-1 with TRBJ2-7; 10 nucleotides match TRBD2. CDR3 length: 17 residues. With V trimmed by 6 bases and J by 0 bases, 14 bases remained unmatched. CDR1 is DFQATT, CDR2 SNEGSKA, per germline (reference sequence). The CDR3 region is CSAPAMRTSGPSYEQYF. CDR3 DNA: TGCAGTGCCCCAGCGATGAGGACTAGCGGTCCCTCCTACGAGCAGTACTTC.

The chain is built from TRBV30 and TRBJ2-1; possibly TRBD2 for D (5 bases). Germline V gives CDR1 GTSNPN, CDR2 SVGIG (reference sequence). V was pared by 1 base and J by 11 bases, with 9 bases between. This CDR3 has 11 amino acids. CDR3: CAWSELDKQFF. The CDR3 DNA reads TGTGCCTGGAGTGAACTAGACAAGCAGTTCTTC.

V usage is TRBV27 and J usage is TRBJ2-1; 10 positions match TRBD2. From germline, CDR1 is MNHEY and CDR2 SMNVEV (reference sequence). The CDR3 extends over 17 amino acids. After removal of 2 bases from V and 6 bases from J, the junction contained 10 bases not matched to a gene. CDR3 in amino acids: CASSLGISGRHINEQFF. CDR3 coding DNA: TGTGCCAGCAGTTTAGGGATTAGCGGGAGGCACATCAATGAGCAGTTCTTC.

The chain joins TRBV6-5 to TRBJ1-2, with D hard to call. Germline CDR1 and CDR2: MNHEY and SVGAGI. CDR3 length equals 15 residues. Trimming stripped 8 bases from V and 4 bases from J, with 20 bases between. CDR3 in amino acids: CASHEGLGSFYGYTF. The CDR3 nucleotides are TGTGCCAGCCATGAAGGGTTGGGCAGCTTCTATGGCTACACCTTC.

The chain links TRBV7-2 to TRBJ1-1; perhaps TRBD1 as D (5 bases). The CDR3 extends over 15 amino acids. V lost 1 base, J lost 4 bases, and 13 bases lay in between. Germline V gene sequence: CDR1 SGHTA, CDR2 FQGNSA. CDR3 loop: CASSLVGGGATEAFF. The CDR3 region has the DNA TGTGCCAGCAGCTTAGTTGGGGGAGGGGCCACTGAAGCTTTCTTT.

This rearrangement joins TRBV6-1 to TRBJ1-5, with D maybe TRBD1 (5 bases). Germline CDR1 reads MNHNS; CDR2 reads SASEGT. Between the trimmed V and J ends, which lost 6 bases and 5 bases, there was a span of 14 bases. The CDR3 runs to 14 residues. CDR3 loop: CASREGRADQPQHF. As DNA, the CDR3 is TGTGCCAGCAGGGAGGGCAGGGCGGATCAGCCCCAGCATTTT.

This clonotype was found once. The rearrangement uses TRBV7-9 and TRBJ2-7, with 7 bases that match TRBD2. The CDR3 extends over 16 amino acids. V was pared by 5 bases and J by 6 bases, with 16 bases of the junction left unmatched. Germline values: CDR1 SEHNR, CDR2 FQNEAQ (reference sequence). The CDR3 sequence: CASSVLGTIAFSEQYF. The CDR3, as DNA: TGTGCCAGCAGCGTCCTCGGGACTATCGCGTTCAGCGAGCAGTACTTC.

The rearrangement links TRBV29-1 to TRBJ2-1; D might be TRBD2 (6 bases). Trimming shortened V by 0 bases and J by 3 bases, and 6 bases separated the two germline ends. The germline gives CDR1 SQVTM, CDR2 ANQGSEA. CDR3 size: 13 residues. The CDR3 region is CSVEETSYNEQFF. For the CDR3, the DNA is TGCAGCGTTGAAGAGACTAGCTACAATGAGCAGTTCTTC.

The chain is built from TRBV5-6 and TRBJ2-3; TRBD1 or TRBD2 may be the D gene (6 bases each). Trimming took off 3 bases at V and 4 bases at J, with 18 bases between the two ends. The CDR3 totals 16 residues. In germline, CDR1 is SGHDT, CDR2 YYEEEE. CDR3 in amino acids: CASSSLGAGSADTQYF. The CDR3 DNA reads as TGTGCCAGCAGCTCCCTGGGGGCCGGGAGCGCAGATACGCAGTATTTT. The full variable domain, rest sourced from reference TRBV5-6 and TRBJ2-3, is DAGVTQSPTHLIKTRGQQVTLRCSPKSGHDTVSWYQQALGQGPQFIFQYYEEEERQRGNFPDRFSGHQFPNYSSELNVNALLLGDSALYLCASSSLGAGSADTQYFGPGTRLTVL.

As regards this clonotype: The CDR3 carries no conserved terminal phenylalanine or tryptophan, so it likely arises from a read error. The rearrangement links TRBV23-1 to TRBJ2-6; 9 bases fit TRBD1. TRBV23-1 falls under the ORF class, with uncertain function. The CDR3 totals 22 residues. V lost 0 bases and J lost 2; bases outside the gene matches: 17. The CDR3 coding sequence is TGCGCCAGCAGTCAATCGCAGGGGACAGGGCGTAATAGGGCTCCTGGGGCCAACGTCCTGACTTCC. It translates to CASSQSQGTGRNRAPGANVLTS.

The genes are TRBV10-3 and TRBJ2-1; 7 bases match TRBD1. Germline CDR1 ENHRY, CDR2 SYGVKD. The CDR3 length is 14 residues. J gave up 7 bases and V 6 bases, and 9 bases lay outside the gene matches. In DNA, the CDR3 is TGTGCCATCAGAGACAGGGCTAAAAGGAATGAGCAGTTCTTC. This codes for CAIRDRAKRNEQFF.

The chain joins TRBV27 to TRBJ1-1; 9 bases agree with TRBD1. V was clipped by 6 bases and J by 2 bases; unmatched bases: 10. The CDR3 spans 16 residues. CDR1 and CDR2 from the germline V gene are MNHEY and SMNVEV (reference sequence). CDR3 nucleotides: TGTGCCAGCAGGTCTGCCGGGACAGGGTTTAACACTGAAGCTTTCTTT. Translating it yields CASRSAGTGFNTEAFF.

The chain uses TRBV2 and TRBJ1-4, with 7 bases that match TRBD1. The CDR3 runs to 15 residues. V lost 2 bases, J lost 7 bases, and 7 bases stayed unmatched. Per the germline V gene, CDR1 is SNHLY and CDR2 is FYNNEI. The CDR3 region is CASSELGAGGEKLFF. In DNA form, the CDR3 reads TGTGCCAGCAGTGAATTGGGCGCAGGGGGTGAAAAACTGTTTTTT.

V usage is TRBV29-1 and J usage is TRBJ1-3; D remains unclear. V dropped 7 bases and J dropped 0 bases, with 4 bases sitting between them. Germline lookup yields CDR1 SQVTM and CDR2 ANQGSEA. The CDR3 sequence is 11 residues long. CDR3 sequence reads: CSGRSGNTIYF. DNA for the CDR3: TGCAGCGGACGCTCTGGAAACACCATATATTTT.